This is a list of T cell receptor beta chains from one sample in a study of blood T cell repertoires in COVID-19. Sequencing used immunoSEQ multiplex PCR; TCRdb keeps in-frame clones, though not all of them. Of about 210,000 clones listed, about 83% were seen once; the top ten hold about 7.3%. Input material: peripheral blood. Every receptor here comes from a woman aged 45-60 years with active or convalescent COVID-19. CDR3s include the opening cysteine and the closing phenylalanine or tryptophan. Each record gives: J gene, V gene, clone size, D gene, CDR3 protein, CDR3 DNA. D genes are given only for firm matches. Expanded clones are given a class, and other clones once, few, many or no size at all.

j_call: TRBJ2-7; v_call: TRBV25-1; clone_size: -; d_call: TRBD2; cdr3_aa: CASRGLAEYEQYF; cdr3_nt: TGTGCCAGCAGAGGACTAGCGGAGTACGAGCAGTACTTC
j_call: TRBJ1-1; v_call: TRBV11-2; clone_size: -; d_call: -; cdr3_aa: CASSNTQGRTEAFF; cdr3_nt: TGTGCCAGCAGCAATACACAGGGTAGAACTGAAGCTTTCTTT
j_call: TRBJ2-3; v_call: TRBV5-1; clone_size: -; d_call: -; cdr3_aa: CASSLPNTADTQYF; cdr3_nt: TGCGCCAGCAGCTTGCCCAACACCGCAGATACGCAGTATTTT
j_call: TRBJ2-4; v_call: TRBV9; clone_size: -; d_call: -; cdr3_aa: CASSPGPSRGTKNIQYF; cdr3_nt: TGTGCCAGCAGCCCCGGTCCGTCTCGGGGGACCAAAAACATTCAGTACTTC
j_call: TRBJ2-3; v_call: TRBV10-2; clone_size: -; d_call: -; cdr3_aa: CASRGGTAGADTQYF; cdr3_nt: TGCGCCAGCAGAGGGGGGACAGCGGGCGCAGATACGCAGTATTTT
j_call: TRBJ2-3; v_call: TRBV7-3; clone_size: few; d_call: -; cdr3_aa: CASSLLSATDTQYF; cdr3_nt: TGTGCCAGCAGCTTATTGAGCGCCACAGATACGCAGTATTTT
j_call: TRBJ2-2; v_call: TRBV6-1; clone_size: -; d_call: TRBD2; cdr3_aa: CASSVVLADQNTGELFF; cdr3_nt: TGTGCCAGCAGTGTGGTTCTAGCGGACCAGAACACCGGGGAGCTGTTTTTT
j_call: TRBJ1-2; v_call: TRBV28; clone_size: -; d_call: TRBD1; cdr3_aa: CASSPPGQGIDGYTF; cdr3_nt: TGTGCCAGCAGTCCTCCGGGACAGGGGATTGATGGCTACACCTTC
j_call: TRBJ1-5; v_call: TRBV29-1; clone_size: -; d_call: -; cdr3_aa: CSVRTGSNQPQHF; cdr3_nt: TGCAGCGTCAGAACAGGAAGCAATCAGCCCCAGCATTTT
j_call: TRBJ1-1; v_call: TRBV27; clone_size: -; d_call: -; cdr3_aa: CASFRLVNTEAFF; cdr3_nt: TGTGCCAGCTTTAGACTAGTGAACACTGAAGCTTTCTTT
j_call: TRBJ2-7; v_call: TRBV5-1; clone_size: -; d_call: TRBD1; cdr3_aa: CASSPGGTGSYEQYF; cdr3_nt: TGCGCCAGCAGCCCCGGGGGGACAGGGTCCTACGAGCAGTACTTC
j_call: TRBJ2-5; v_call: TRBV4-2; clone_size: -; d_call: TRBD2; cdr3_aa: CASSQGTSGEREETQYF; cdr3_nt: TGTGCCAGCAGCCAAGGGACTAGCGGGGAAAGGGAAGAGACCCAGTACTTC
j_call: TRBJ1-2; v_call: TRBV3-1/TRBV3-2; clone_size: -; d_call: -; cdr3_aa: CASSQAQAFYGYTF; cdr3_nt: TGTGCCAGCAGCCAAGCCCAGGCCTTCTATGGCTACACCTTC
j_call: TRBJ1-1; v_call: TRBV18; clone_size: once; d_call: -; cdr3_aa: CASSPKDMNTEAFF; cdr3_nt: TGTGCCAGCTCACCAAAGGACATGAACACTGAAGCTTTCTTT
j_call: TRBJ2-1; v_call: TRBV5-1; clone_size: -; d_call: TRBD1; cdr3_aa: CASSLRQGNYNEQFF; cdr3_nt: TGCGCCAGCAGCTTGCGACAGGGTAACTACAATGAGCAGTTCTTC
j_call: TRBJ1-5; v_call: TRBV19; clone_size: -; d_call: -; cdr3_aa: CASSNLGDQPQHF; cdr3_nt: TGTGCCAGTAGTAATTTAGGGGATCAGCCCCAGCATTTT
j_call: TRBJ2-1; v_call: TRBV6-5; clone_size: -; d_call: -; cdr3_aa: CASSLRVVAVWEQFF; cdr3_nt: TGTGCCAGCAGCCTCCGGGTAGTGGCAGTATGGGAGCAGTTCTTC
j_call: TRBJ2-3; v_call: TRBV5-1; clone_size: -; d_call: TRBD2; cdr3_aa: CASSFSGSVTDTQYF; cdr3_nt: TGCGCCAGCAGCTTTAGCGGGAGTGTGACAGATACGCAGTATTTT
j_call: TRBJ1-5; v_call: TRBV7-9; clone_size: once; d_call: -; cdr3_aa: CASSLAWGVSNQPQHF; cdr3_nt: TGTGCCAGCAGCTTAGCGTGGGGGGTTTCCAATCAGCCCCAGCATTTT
j_call: TRBJ1-6; v_call: TRBV10-2; clone_size: few; d_call: -; cdr3_aa: CASSEWIQGNSPLHF; cdr3_nt: TGCGCCAGCAGTGAGTGGATCCAGGGGAATTCACCCCTCCACTTT
j_call: TRBJ2-3; v_call: TRBV14; clone_size: -; d_call: -; cdr3_aa: CASSPLGGRGPDTQYF; cdr3_nt: TGTGCCAGCAGCCCCCTCGGGGGTCGTGGTCCAGATACGCAGTATTTT
j_call: TRBJ1-2; v_call: TRBV5-1; clone_size: -; d_call: -; cdr3_aa: CASSLREGGYGYTF; cdr3_nt: TGCGCCAGCAGCCTCAGGGAGGGCGGCTATGGCTACACCTTC
j_call: TRBJ2-5; v_call: TRBV5-1; clone_size: -; d_call: -; cdr3_aa: CASSFGHPLRETQYF; cdr3_nt: TGCGCCAGCAGCTTCGGACATCCTCTAAGGGAGACCCAGTACTTC
j_call: TRBJ2-1; v_call: TRBV5-1; clone_size: -; d_call: -; cdr3_aa: CASSSLTLRVLGRNEQFF; cdr3_nt: TGCGCCAGCAGCTCACTTACCCTTCGGGTCTTAGGAAGGAATGAGCAGTTCTTC
j_call: TRBJ2-3; v_call: TRBV3-1/TRBV3-2; clone_size: -; d_call: -; cdr3_aa: CASSRRGTDTQYF; cdr3_nt: TGTGCCAGCAGCCGCCGGGGGACGGATACGCAGTATTTT
j_call: TRBJ1-4; v_call: TRBV10-1; clone_size: -; d_call: TRBD1; cdr3_aa: CASSDIGGGEKLFF; cdr3_nt: TGCGCCAGCAGTGACATAGGGGGCGGGGAAAAACTGTTTTTT
j_call: TRBJ1-3; v_call: TRBV9; clone_size: -; d_call: -; cdr3_aa: CASSGTGRNTIYF; cdr3_nt: TGTGCCAGCAGCGGAACGGGAAGAAACACCATATATTTT
j_call: TRBJ2-7; v_call: TRBV3-1/TRBV3-2; clone_size: -; d_call: TRBD1; cdr3_aa: CASSHAGTGSEQYF; cdr3_nt: TGTGCCAGCAGCCACGCGGGGACAGGGAGCGAGCAGTACTTC
j_call: TRBJ2-7; v_call: TRBV7-2; clone_size: -; d_call: TRBD2; cdr3_aa: CASSLQTSGSGEQYF; cdr3_nt: TGTGCCAGCAGCTTACAGACTAGCGGGAGTGGCGAGCAGTACTTC
j_call: TRBJ1-2; v_call: TRBV10-2; clone_size: -; d_call: -; cdr3_aa: CASSESRQVNYGYTF; cdr3_nt: TGCGCCAGCAGTGAGAGCCGACAGGTTAACTATGGCTACACCTTC
j_call: TRBJ2-1; v_call: TRBV3-1/TRBV3-2; clone_size: -; d_call: -; cdr3_aa: CASSQVSGGPHEQFF; cdr3_nt: TGTGCCAGCAGCCAAGTCTCCGGGGGGCCGCATGAGCAGTTCTTC
j_call: TRBJ2-1; v_call: TRBV5-4; clone_size: -; d_call: -; cdr3_aa: CASSLKQRPLYNEQFF; cdr3_nt: TGTGCCAGCAGCTTGAAACAGAGACCCCTCTACAATGAGCAGTTCTTC
j_call: TRBJ1-2; v_call: TRBV6-1; clone_size: once; d_call: TRBD1; cdr3_aa: CASSDVGQGRYGYTF; cdr3_nt: TGTGCCAGCAGTGACGTAGGACAGGGTCGGTATGGCTACACCTTC
j_call: TRBJ2-1; v_call: TRBV27; clone_size: -; d_call: TRBD1; cdr3_aa: CARLTGATTAIYNEQFF; cdr3_nt: TGTGCCAGACTGACAGGGGCTACTACGGCGATATACAATGAGCAGTTCTTC
j_call: TRBJ1-4; v_call: TRBV4-1; clone_size: once; d_call: -; cdr3_aa: CASSQDRERTNEKLFF; cdr3_nt: TGCGCCAGCAGCCAAGATCGGGAGAGGACTAATGAAAAACTGTTTTTT
j_call: TRBJ1-2; v_call: TRBV7-6; clone_size: -; d_call: -; cdr3_aa: CASSLAPSYGYTF; cdr3_nt: TGTGCCAGCAGCTTAGCGCCCAGCTATGGCTACACCTTC
j_call: TRBJ1-6; v_call: TRBV7-9; clone_size: few; d_call: -; cdr3_aa: CASSPGFYNSPLHF; cdr3_nt: TGTGCCAGCAGCCCCGGGTTCTATAATTCACCCCTCCACTTT
j_call: TRBJ1-1; v_call: TRBV7-3; clone_size: -; d_call: -; cdr3_aa: CASSLDQQGVAFF; cdr3_nt: TGTGCCAGCAGCTTAGACCAACAGGGAGTTGCTTTCTTT
j_call: TRBJ1-2; v_call: TRBV7-9; clone_size: -; d_call: -; cdr3_aa: CASEEAAFYGYTF; cdr3_nt: TGTGCCAGCGAGGAGGCGGCCTTTTATGGCTACACCTTC
j_call: TRBJ2-3; v_call: TRBV4-2; clone_size: -; d_call: TRBD2; cdr3_aa: CASSQDLRRGGTDTQYF; cdr3_nt: TGTGCCAGCAGCCAAGACCTTCGCCGGGGGGGCACAGATACGCAGTATTTT
j_call: TRBJ2-1; v_call: TRBV2; clone_size: -; d_call: TRBD2; cdr3_aa: CASSPSGGQGNEQFF; cdr3_nt: TGTGCCAGCAGCCCATCGGGGGGGCAGGGGAATGAGCAGTTCTTC
j_call: TRBJ1-2; v_call: TRBV28; clone_size: -; d_call: -; cdr3_aa: CASSLQGYGYTF; cdr3_nt: TGTGCCAGCAGTTTACAGGGATATGGCTACACCTTC
j_call: TRBJ1-4; v_call: TRBV19; clone_size: once; d_call: -; cdr3_aa: CATGLGGTTNEKLFF; cdr3_nt: TGTGCCACCGGTTTGGGGGGAACAACTAATGAAAAACTGTTTTTT
j_call: TRBJ1-2; v_call: TRBV2; clone_size: once; d_call: -; cdr3_aa: CASSESGKTSYGYTF; cdr3_nt: TGTGCCAGCAGTGAGTCGGGGAAGACGAGCTATGGCTACACCTTC
j_call: TRBJ1-5; v_call: TRBV28; clone_size: -; d_call: -; cdr3_aa: CASSALGGVNQPQHF; cdr3_nt: TGTGCCAGCAGTGCCCTCGGTGGAGTTAATCAGCCCCAGCATTTT
j_call: TRBJ2-1; v_call: TRBV24-1; clone_size: -; d_call: TRBD2; cdr3_aa: CATSGTRGGQVNEQFF; cdr3_nt: TGTGCCACCAGTGGAACGCGGGGGGGCCAAGTCAATGAGCAGTTCTTC
j_call: TRBJ1-2; v_call: TRBV6-5; clone_size: -; d_call: -; cdr3_aa: CASKPAGGYGYTF; cdr3_nt: TGTGCCAGCAAGCCGGCTGGAGGATATGGCTACACCTTC
j_call: TRBJ1-1; v_call: TRBV19; clone_size: once; d_call: TRBD1; cdr3_aa: CATRDRGTEAFF; cdr3_nt: TGTGCCACCCGGGACAGGGGCACTGAAGCTTTCTTT
j_call: TRBJ1-1; v_call: TRBV28; clone_size: -; d_call: -; cdr3_aa: CASSSTLNTEAFF; cdr3_nt: TGTGCCAGCAGTTCGACACTTAACACTGAAGCTTTCTTT
j_call: TRBJ2-2; v_call: TRBV19; clone_size: -; d_call: -; cdr3_aa: CASSTNFNPDGRVAGELFF; cdr3_nt: TGTGCCAGTAGTACCAACTTTAACCCTGACGGGAGAGTTGCCGGGGAGCTGTTTTTT